Listed below are T cell receptor beta chains from one sample, sequenced in a study of CD8 T cells in ankylosing spondylitis. TCRdb recomputed calls from the 5' RACE reads with MiXCR, one row per CDR3 protein. The repertoire holds 700,000 to 1,000,000 distinct CDR3 sequences, 10% to 15% seen once, with 0.51% in the top ten. Sequencing was carried out using blood, either unsorted or a sorted T cell fraction (not recorded which). Every receptor here comes from a male donor with ankylosing spondylitis. Each CDR3 is given with its conserved first and last residue. D genes are given only for firm matches. Only part of the rows carry a size: once, few, many, or a class if the clone is expanded.

CSATQGAANYGYTF TGCAGTGCTACCCAGGGGGCGGCTAACTATGGCTACACCTTC TRBJ1-2 TRBD1 NA TRBV20-1
CASSLRQDPGRTEAFF TGCGCCAGCAGCTTACGACAGGACCCCGGTAGGACTGAAGCTTTCTTT TRBJ1-1 NA NA TRBV5-1
CSLRSGPGSYNEQFF TGCAGTCTTAGGTCAGGGCCGGGCTCCTACAATGAGCAGTTCTTC TRBJ2-1 NA few TRBV20-1
CSAQRGGHNEQFF TGCAGCGCTCAGCGGGGGGGCCACAATGAGCAGTTCTTC TRBJ2-1 TRBD2 many TRBV29-1
CSARRDLAYGYTF TGCAGTGCCCGGAGGGACCTAGCCTATGGCTACACCTTC TRBJ1-2 NA NA TRBV20-1
CASSANSRGNTEAFF TGTGCCAGCAGCGCCAATTCTAGGGGGAACACTGAAGCTTTCTTT TRBJ1-1 NA NA TRBV9
CSAREGDTQYF TGCAGTGCTAGAGAGGGAGATACGCAGTATTTT TRBJ2-3 NA many TRBV20-1
CASSPAGVNTEAFF TGTGCCAGCAGCCCAGCTGGTGTGAACACTGAAGCTTTCTTT TRBJ1-1 NA many TRBV7-2
CASSRPGQPYRRTF TGTGCCAGCAGCCGACCCGGACAGCCCTACCGGAGGACCTTC TRBJ1-2 NA many TRBV7-9
CASSSNPRLGHTF TGTGCCAGCAGCTCCAATCCGAGGTTGGGCCACACCTTC TRBJ1-2 NA few TRBV7-9
CAIRGTGTDTQYF TGTGCCATCAGAGGGACAGGCACAGATACGCAGTATTTT TRBJ2-3 TRBD1 many TRBV10-3
CASSEGSYTDTQYF TGCGCCAGCAGTGAGGGAAGCTACACAGATACGCAGTATTTT TRBJ2-3 NA many TRBV5-1
CAISKIAGVKTDTQYF TGTGCCATCAGTAAAATAGCGGGAGTTAAAACTGATACGCAGTATTTT TRBJ2-3 TRBD2 NA TRBV10-3
CASSPRDRVRGYEQYF TGTGCCAGCAGCCCTCGGGACAGGGTACGGGGCTACGAGCAGTACTTC TRBJ2-7 TRBD1 few TRBV6-1
CASSLESSTANQPQHF TGTGCCAGCAGCTTAGAGTCCTCGACAGCTAATCAGCCCCAGCATTTT TRBJ1-5 NA NA TRBV7-6
CSARVPGRNSPLHF TGCAGTGCTAGGGTTCCGGGGAGAAATTCACCCCTCCACTTT TRBJ1-6 NA many TRBV20-1
CASSLDNPGQGAAFF TGTGCCAGCAGTTTAGATAATCCGGGGCAGGGAGCGGCTTTCTTT TRBJ1-1 NA NA TRBV28
CSAGPGTLGGETQYF TGCAGCGCTGGTCCCGGGACATTGGGAGGAGAGACCCAGTACTTC TRBJ2-5 NA many TRBV29-1
CASSKGVEFEAFF TGTGCCAGCTCAAAAGGGGTGGAATTTGAAGCTTTCTTT TRBJ1-1 NA NA TRBV18
CASSTDGGANTEAFF TGTGCCAGCAGTACCGACGGCGGGGCTAACACTGAAGCTTTCTTT TRBJ1-1 NA NA TRBV2
CSALAAGETQYF TGCAGTGCCTTGGCGGCCGGGGAGACCCAGTACTTC TRBJ2-5 NA few TRBV20-1
CASSPYRVRETQYF TGTGCCAGCAGCCCCTACAGGGTCCGTGAGACCCAGTACTTC TRBJ2-5 NA few TRBV7-2
CASSGGTGVDNEQFF TGTGCCAGCAGCGGCGGGACAGGGGTCGACAATGAGCAGTTCTTC TRBJ2-1 TRBD1 NA TRBV9
CASGASGRKNEQFF TGTGCCAGCGGGGCCAGCGGGAGAAAAAATGAGCAGTTCTTC TRBJ2-1 TRBD2 many TRBV28
CASSFLTGGDEQFF TGCGCCAGCAGCTTTTTGACAGGGGGCGATGAGCAGTTCTTC TRBJ2-1 TRBD1 once TRBV5-1
CASSRGNTIYF TGTGCCAGCAGCCGCGGAAACACCATATATTTT TRBJ1-3 NA many TRBV12-3/TRBV12-4
CASSSGGRAFF TGTGCCAGCAGCTCAGGGGGTCGGGCTTTCTTT TRBJ1-1 TRBD1 few TRBV7-2
CASSLAGLRNYNEQFF TGTGCCAGCAGCTTAGCGGGACTCCGTAATTACAATGAGCAGTTCTTC TRBJ2-1 NA NA TRBV7-6
CASSQERIHSRYF TGCGCCAGCAGCCAAGAGAGGATTCACTCGAGGTATTTT TRBJ2-3 NA once TRBV4-1
CSVQVGPGDGYTF TGCAGCGTCCAGGTGGGGCCTGGGGATGGCTACACCTTC TRBJ1-2 NA NA TRBV29-1
CASSLQGSGYGYTF TGTGCCAGCAGCTTACAGGGGAGCGGGTATGGCTACACCTTC TRBJ1-2 TRBD1 NA TRBV5-4
CASSEKRGNTDTQYF TGTGCCAGCAGTGAAAAGCGCGGGAATACAGATACGCAGTATTTT TRBJ2-3 NA NA TRBV6-1
CASSPFDRMNTEAFF TGTGCCAGCAGCCCCTTCGACAGAATGAACACTGAAGCTTTCTTT TRBJ1-1 NA many TRBV6-2/TRBV6-3